This TCR beta chain emerged from a study of CD8 T cells in Susac syndrome. Random hexamers served to reverse transcribe about 0.5 to 1 ug RNA. Multiplex PCR with immunoSEQ amplified the TCR beta CDR3 across 54 Vbeta and 13 Jbeta. TCRdb passed the immunoSEQ multiplex PCR reads through MiXCR, listing each CDR3 protein once. The sample contains about 400,000 distinct CDR3 sequences, more than 80% of which appear only once. Trimming stripped 1 base from V and 7 bases from J, with 11 bases between. The CDR3 runs 14 residues. From germline, CDR1 is LNHDA and CDR2 SQIVND (reference sequence). In contrast to the negatively isolated CD8+ and CD4+ T cells, TEMRA cells were FACS-enriched.

The chain links TRBV19 to TRBJ2-1; D is uncertain. The specimen was CD8+ T cells from PBMCs. The TCR was taken from a human donor with multiple sclerosis. CDR3 in amino acids: CASSIVPSINEQFF. For the CDR3, the DNA is TGTGCCAGTAGTATAGTCCCGTCGATTAATGAGCAGTTCTTC.